A selection of T cell receptor beta chains follows, all from one sample in a study of post-analysis software for immune sequencing data. MiXCR was run by TCRdb on the PCR reads, yielding one entry per CDR3 protein. The data contain roughly 800,000 distinct CDR3 sequences, about 57% of them singletons. The specimen sequenced was blood. These receptor sequences come from a girl aged 10-17 years with multiple sclerosis. The CDR3 runs from the conserved cysteine through the conserved F or W. D genes are given only for firm matches. Expanded clones are given a class, and other clones once, few, many or no size at all.

size	V	J	D	DNA	CDR3
NA	TRBV14	TRBJ2-5	NA	TGTGCCAGCAGCCAAGACCTCATCCGGGGCGGGGAGACCCAGTACTTC	CASSQDLIRGGETQYF
NA	TRBV12-3/TRBV12-4	TRBJ2-5	NA	TGTGCCATCAGTCCCCGCCCCTCGGGATCTCAAGAGACCCAGTACTTC	CAISPRPSGSQETQYF
NA	TRBV5-4	TRBJ2-7	NA	TGTGCCAGCAGCTTGGAGCCAGAAAACTACGAGCAGTACTTC	CASSLEPENYEQYF
few	TRBV27	TRBJ2-7	NA	TGTGCCAGCAGCCCGGGGTCTAGCTCCTACGAGCAGTACTTC	CASSPGSSSYEQYF
NA	TRBV29-1	TRBJ2-1	TRBD2	TGCAGCGCAGTAGCGGGAGGGCCAGGCAATGAGCAGTTCTTC	CSAVAGGPGNEQFF
many	TRBV9	TRBJ2-5	TRBD2	TGTGCCAGCAGCGTAGAACTAGCGGGGGGCGCGGAGACCCAGTACTTC	CASSVELAGGAETQYF
once	TRBV20-1	TRBJ2-1	TRBD1	TGCAGTGCGTCCGGACAGGGCCACCACCCTGGACGGAAGTTCTTC	CSASGQGHHPGRKFF
NA	TRBV5-1	TRBJ2-5	TRBD2	TGCGCCAGCAGCGCGGGACTACCACAAGAGACCCAGTACTTC	CASSAGLPQETQYF
once	TRBV15	TRBJ1-1	TRBD1	TGTGCCACCAGCAGGGCGGGACAGCGGAACACTGAAGCTTTCTTT	CATSRAGQRNTEAFF
NA	TRBV29-1	TRBJ2-1	TRBD2	TGCAGCGCCGAGGGAGCTAGCGGGGGATCCTACAATGAGCAGTTCTTC	CSAEGASGGSYNEQFF
NA	TRBV14	TRBJ2-1	NA	TGTGCCAACAGCCAAGTCGCTGAGCAGTTCTTC	CANSQVAEQFF
NA	TRBV9	TRBJ2-2	TRBD2	TGTGCCAGCAGCGTCGGACTAGCAAACACCGGGGAGCTGTTTTTT	CASSVGLANTGELFF
NA	TRBV5-1	TRBJ1-1	NA	TGCGCCAGCAGCGACCACGCCCGGGGCGACACTGAAGCTTTCTTT	CASSDHARGDTEAFF
few	TRBV20-1	TRBJ2-7	NA	TGCAGTGCTAGAGCTGCTGTCTACGAGCAGTACTTC	CSARAAVYEQYF
NA	TRBV7-2	TRBJ1-2	TRBD1	TGTGCCAGCAGCTACCACTCAGGGGGCTCCTCTTATAACTATGGCTACACCTTC	CASSYHSGGSSYNYGYTF
NA	TRBV12-3/TRBV12-4	TRBJ2-5	NA	TGTGCCAGCAGCCAGTTCGTTGGGCAAGAGACCCAGTACTTC	CASSQFVGQETQYF
few	TRBV2	TRBJ2-7	NA	TGTGCCAGCAGGAGAGAACCCTACGAGCAGTACTTC	CASRREPYEQYF
NA	TRBV7-9	TRBJ1-2	NA	TGTGCCAGCAGCTTAGAGCGGGGGGTACACTATGGCTACACCTTC	CASSLERGVHYGYTF
few	TRBV29-1	TRBJ2-5	TRBD2	TGCAGCGTCCAACGTAGCGGGGCGGGGGAGACCCAGTACTTC	CSVQRSGAGETQYF
few	TRBV6-5	TRBJ1-2	NA	TGTGCCAGCAGTTATAAGGGGGGATATGGCTACACCTTC	CASSYKGGYGYTF
few	TRBV20-1	TRBJ2-4	TRBD2	TGCAGTGCTAGGTCTGGTAGCGGGGGGTCAGGAAACATTCAGTACTTC	CSARSGSGGSGNIQYF
NA	TRBV29-1	TRBJ2-7	NA	TGCAGCGTTGATCTCGGGGTTGGCTACGAGCAGTACTTC	CSVDLGVGYEQYF
NA	TRBV7-7	TRBJ2-5	NA	TGTGCCAGCAGCTTAGGACCCCGGGATTCAGAGACCCAGTACTTC	CASSLGPRDSETQYF
NA	TRBV12-3/TRBV12-4	TRBJ2-3	TRBD2	TGTGCCAGCAGTTTAGGCCTCAGCGGGATAGGAGATACGCAGTATTTT	CASSLGLSGIGDTQYF
few	TRBV12-3/TRBV12-4	TRBJ2-5	NA	TGTGCCAGCAGTTTACTACAGGCAGAGACCCAGTACTTC	CASSLLQAETQYF
NA	TRBV12-3/TRBV12-4	TRBJ1-2	NA	TGTGCCAGCAGTTTTACAGGGTCTGGCTACACCTTC	CASSFTGSGYTF
NA	TRBV12-3/TRBV12-4	TRBJ1-2	TRBD1	TGTGCCAGCAGTTTAAGGGGGACAGGCTATGGCTACACCTTC	CASSLRGTGYGYTF
few	TRBV9	TRBJ1-2	NA	TGTGCCAGCAGCGACCAAGACAGAGCGTACTATGGCTACACCTTC	CASSDQDRAYYGYTF
NA	TRBV29-1	TRBJ1-2	TRBD1	TGCAGCGTTGTAGAGACAGGGGCTTATGGCTACACCTTC	CSVVETGAYGYTF
NA	TRBV28	TRBJ1-5	NA	TGTGCCAGCAGTTTCGGGCCCCCCAATCAGCCCCAGCATTTT	CASSFGPPNQPQHF
few	TRBV5-1	TRBJ2-1	TRBD1	TGCGCCAGCAGCTTGGTAGGGGGCGCGGTCGGCAATGAGCAGTTCTTC	CASSLVGGAVGNEQFF
NA	TRBV5-1	TRBJ2-3	TRBD1	TGCGCCAGCAGCTCCGGACAGGGGGCAGATACGCAGTATTTT	CASSSGQGADTQYF
NA	TRBV6-1	TRBJ1-2	NA	TGTGCCAGCAGTGTAGGTGGCTACACCTTC	CASSVGGYTF
NA	TRBV29-1	TRBJ2-7	NA	TGCAGCGTGGGCGTAGGGAATGAGCAGTACTTC	CSVGVGNEQYF
NA	TRBV24-1	TRBJ1-5	TRBD1	TGTGCCACCAGTGACTCCAGAGGACAGGGGGGCAATCAGCCCCAGCATTTT	CATSDSRGQGGNQPQHF
few	TRBV7-3	TRBJ2-1	TRBD2	TGTGCCAGCGGACTAGCGGGAGAAGGAAGAGACGAGCAGTTCTTC	CASGLAGEGRDEQFF
NA	TRBV29-1	TRBJ2-7	TRBD1	TGCAGCGTAATGCCGGGACAGGGGCGCTTGAGGGAGCAGTACTTC	CSVMPGQGRLREQYF
NA	TRBV7-9	TRBJ1-1	NA	TGTGCCAGCAGCCTAACAGGAACAGGACCGAACACTGAAGCTTTCTTT	CASSLTGTGPNTEAFF
NA	TRBV29-1	TRBJ2-5	TRBD2	TGCAGCGTTGACGGACTAGAAGAGACCCAGTACTTC	CSVDGLEETQYF
NA	TRBV10-2	TRBJ2-3	TRBD2	TGCGCCAGCAGTGAGGTGGTAGCGGGAGGGACAGATACGCAGTATTTT	CASSEVVAGGTDTQYF